The source of this T cell receptor (beta chain) is a study of shared clonotypes between healthy human individuals. The wider study: Used for every donor were three CD4 naive, three CD4 memory, two CD8 naive and one CD8 memory plate.

Sorted-subset replicate PCR reactions contained 200 ng DNA, corresponding to some 29,000 T cell genomes. The method was immunoSEQ multiplex PCR; TCRdb's version includes in-frame clones alone and lacks a portion of them. Of more than 1,200,000 clones in the sample, approximately 98.5% were seen once. Investigators divided CD4+ cells into CD45RA+ naive and CD45RA-negative memory subsets. Source material: naive CD4+ T cells sorted from blood. The sample's subset: CD45RA+ positively selected. This receptor was taken from a young man in good health.

CDR3 in DNA: TGTGCCAGCAGCTTTAAGGGTCTAAGGTCTGGAAACACCATATATTTT. Amino acid sequence: CASSFKGLRSGNTIYF. V is TRBV5-4 and J is TRBJ1-3; no reliable D call. From germline, CDR1 is SGHNT and CDR2 YYREEE (reference sequence). The CDR3 contains 16 residues. Trimming left V 2 bases short and J 1 base short, with 13 bases between.